This T cell receptor (beta chain) originates from a study of T cell responses to AZD1222 COVID-19 vaccine (dated by TCRdb to about 2021). The study in broad terms: Because spike-specific TCR depth and breadth did not differ between the two schedules, AZD1222 recipients who got a second dose at roughly 4 weeks were pooled with those who got a second dose at roughly 12 weeks. Enrollment into the trials was organized by age into subgroups of 18-55, 56-69 and 70-plus years, and those subgroups contained roughly 150, 30 and 60 TCR-sequenced participants, respectively. TCR sequencing was performed for about 250 trial participants, of whom roughly 200 were given two doses of AZD1222 and approximately 25 were given two doses of MenACWY control vaccine.

The CDR3 sequence holds 15 residues, the cysteine and phenylalanine included. The CDR3 DNA has 45 bases and is translated from base 1. As encoded in the germline V gene, CDR1 is MNHEY while CDR2 is SVGAGI. The germline ends are 17 bases apart after V is trimmed by 6 bases and J by 3 bases. The time point label for this specimen denotes: baseline before first vaccination. Vaccinee samples came from UK trials COV001 and COV002, including a single-blind randomized controlled phase 2/3 trial of AZD1222 (ChAdOx1 nCoV-19) in healthy adults. For TCRbeta chain sequencing, PBMC samples were collected from trial participants at day 0 and at day 28 after the second dose. Points on this clone: This clone's antigen is unknown. Base qualities are missing; no much larger clone stands one base away.

The full study reports these points: The 56-69-year group was small, and its depth increase did not reach significance, likely because of low power. Participants were mostly white British and included more females than males, and it was suggested by the authors that clonal diversity may have been underestimated. Conclusions about previously exposed vaccinees were limited because only six or seven AZD1222 recipients were SARS-CoV-2 seropositive at baseline. Epitopes outside the regions mutated in the B.1.351 and B.1.1.7 variants were reportedly recognized by nearly half of the unique spike-specific TCRs. After two AZD1222 doses, both the breadth and the depth of spike-specific TCRs were significantly higher than at day 0 and than in MenACWY recipients. Because no samples from the day 14 peak response were available, repertoires could be characterized only after the peak T cell response. Vaccine-associated CD4 TCRs spanned the whole spike protein, with dominant responses in regions 160-218 and 743-854.

The CDR3 regions of human TCRbeta chains were subjected to immunosequencing. Regarding the original processing steps: Repertoire TCRs were checked for matches against a reference library of SARS-CoV-2-specific TCRs that had been generated using the MIRA antigen-specificity platform. Breadth meant the fraction of unique TCRs that were SARS-CoV-2-associated, whereas depth meant the fraction of total T cells that were SARS-CoV-2-associated. Using the MIRA data, each spike-specific TCR was mapped to the spike region that the TCR reacts to and placed in a CD4 or CD8 class. Log10-transformed breadth and depth values were compared by one-way ANOVA with Sidak's multiple comparisons tests. Imported from immuneACCESS, the table was reduced by TCRdb to in-frame sequences with V and J called. These copies leave out some clones; in studies compared against another copy, an unresolved V gene accounts for under half, and the cause of the remainder is not known. V and J calls and clone size are those listed in that table; D and trimming were worked out from the DNA. The sample includes approximately 90,000 clones, with around 91% observed a single time. More than 7.5% of the sample belongs to the ten largest clones.

The clonotype comes from an adult in good health. The sequencing here drew on peripheral blood, taken on day 0 of AZD1222 vaccination. Recombination joined TRBV6-5 with TRBJ1-1; possibly the D gene is TRBD1, per 6 matching bases. Here is the DNA: TGTGCCAGCAGAACAGGGAGGTTAGTGGACACTGAAGCTTTCTTT. This is translated as CASRTGRLVDTEAFF.